Presented here are 21 T cell receptor beta chains from one specimen sequenced in a study of T cell changes during pregnancy in multiple sclerosis. Assay used: immunoSEQ multiplex PCR; TCRdb lists only in-frame clones, some missing. Of approximately 41,000 clones detected, 85% to 90% appear once; the ten largest clones hold 0.95% to 1.5%. The source was CD4+ T cells from peripheral blood mononuclear cells, collected in the first trimester of pregnancy. The origin of the receptors is a female donor with multiple sclerosis, enrolled in a pregnancy study.

For the CDR3, the DNA is TGTGCCAGCAGCCCGGGAGGGGGAGGGTTGTATGAGCAGTTCTTC. Amino acids: CASSPGGGGLYEQFF. The chain joins TRBV7-2 to TRBJ2-1; 8 bases are shared with TRBD2. V dropped 5 bases and J dropped 8; count of bases not matched to a gene: 11. There are 15 residues in the CDR3. Germline CDR1 reads SGHTA; CDR2 reads FQGNSA.

This sequence joins TRBV10-1 and TRBJ1-2, with D hard to call. Germline loops: CDR1 WNHNN, CDR2 SYGVQD (reference sequence). CDR3 length: 13 residues. V dropped 0 bases and J dropped 9 bases, with 11 bases sitting between them. The CDR3 reads CASSESTRHSYTF. DNA of the CDR3: TGCGCCAGCAGTGAGTCGACCAGGCATAGCTACACCTTC.

This clone was recorded once. CDR3 DNA: TGTGCCAGCAGTTCGACTCGACTAGCGGGAGGAAACAATGAGCAGTTCTTC. Its protein is CASSSTRLAGGNNEQFF. The gene calls are TRBV27 and TRBJ2-1, with TRBD2 matching over 13 bases. CDR3 size: 17 residues. Per germline, CDR1 MNHEY and CDR2 SMNVEV (reference sequence). The ends lost 4 bases at V and 5 bases at J; junction bases unmatched: 8.

This clone was seen more than once but under ten times. V and J are TRBV27 and TRBJ2-7; TRBD2 agrees at 13 bases. The CDR3 covers 15 residues. In germline, CDR1 is MNHEY, CDR2 SMNVEV (reference sequence). V was clipped by 5 bases and J by 5 bases; unmatched bases: 6. Here the CDR3 DNA reads TGTGCCAGCAGTCCCGGACTAGCGGGAGTAGACGAGCAGTACTTC. This codes for CASSPGLAGVDEQYF.

The chain has TRBV5-3 and TRBJ2-1; TRBD2 matches at 9 bases. TRBV5-3 is assigned to the ORF class and has an uncertain function. Trimming at V came to 0 bases and at J to 9 bases, leaving 13 bases not matched to a gene. The CDR3 totals 17 residues. The CDR3 coding sequence is TGTGCCAGAAGCTTGGCCTCAGCGGGAGGACGCGTCTCTGAGCAGTTCTTC. Its protein product is CARSLASAGGRVSEQFF.

In its sample, this clone was seen once. The rearrangement uses TRBV7-3 and TRBJ2-5; 12 bases agree with TRBD2. The trim removed 4 bases at V and 1 base at J, leaving 4 bases unmatched. Germline CDR1 is SGHTA and CDR2 is FQGTGA. The CDR3 is 16 amino acids. The CDR3 loop is CASSSGLAGIQETQYF. The CDR3 DNA reads TGTGCCAGCAGCTCTGGACTAGCGGGGATCCAAGAGACCCAGTACTTC.

The chain joins TRBV5-6 to TRBJ1-1; 10 bases fit TRBD1. V gave up 1 base and J gave up 4 bases; unmatched junction bases: 4. Germline CDR1 reads SGHDT; CDR2 reads YYEEEE. The CDR3 covers 15 residues. As DNA, the CDR3 is TGTGCCAGCAGCTTGCCCGGGACAGGGGCCACTGAAGCTTTCTTT. Amino acid sequence: CASSLPGTGATEAFF.

As DNA, the CDR3 is TGTGCCAGCAGCTTAGAGGACAGGAACACCGGGGAGCTGTTTTTT. Translating gives CASSLEDRNTGELFF. The chain couples TRBV7-9 to TRBJ2-2; possible D gene TRBD1, 6 bases. Germline V gene data show CDR1 as SEHNR and CDR2 as FQNEAQ (reference sequence). Trimming cost V 1 base and J 1 base, with 7 bases left between them. The CDR3 contains 15 residues.

The V gene is TRBV30, the J gene TRBJ1-1; 7 positions agree with TRBD1. This CDR3 has 14 amino acids. V was clipped by 8 bases and J by 3 bases; unmatched bases: 12. Germline V lookup: CDR1 GTSNPN, CDR2 SVGIG (reference sequence). The CDR3 protein is CAGNTGEKHTEAFF. CDR3 DNA: TGTGCCGGTAATACAGGGGAAAAACACACTGAAGCTTTCTTT.

The table lists this clone with a few counts. The rearrangement joins TRBV2 to TRBJ2-7; D is possibly TRBD1 (6 bases). The CDR3 has 14 amino acids. Trimming took 7 bases from V and 1 from J, leaving 14 bases between them. Germline V lookup: CDR1 SNHLY, CDR2 FYNNEI. As DNA, the CDR3 is TGTGCCAGCAAGGGCAGGCAGGGGTCCTACGAGCAGTACTTC. It specifies CASKGRQGSYEQYF.

This rearrangement joins TRBV30 to TRBJ1-3; 7 nucleotides align to TRBD1. The V gene's germline CDR1 is GTSNPN and CDR2 SVGIG (reference sequence). Trimming took 5 bases from V and 3 from J; bases not matched to a gene: 7. The CDR3 runs to 14 residues. For the CDR3, the DNA is TGTGCCTGGCAACAGGGGACGGATGGAAACACCATATATTTT. It encodes CAWQQGTDGNTIYF. The full variable domain, in which reference TRBV30 and TRBJ1-3 provide the parts outside the CDR3, is SQTIHQWPATLVQPVGSPLSLECTVEGTSNPNLYWYRQAAGRGLQLLFYSVGIGQISSEVPQNLSASRPQDRQFILSSKKLLLSDSGFYLCAWQQGTDGNTIYFGEGSWLTVV.

V gene TRBV19 combines with J gene TRBJ2-1; D perhaps matches TRBD2 (5 bases). Germline V gene data show CDR1 as LNHDA and CDR2 as SQIVND (reference sequence). The CDR3 runs 17 residues. With 3 bases removed from V and 2 bases from J, the gap between germline ends came to 17 bases. DNA of the CDR3: TGTGCCAGTAGTATTTATTCTCGGGATTCCACCTACAATGAGCAGTTCTTC. Encoded protein: CASSIYSRDSTYNEQFF.

This chain links TRBV28 with TRBJ1-2; 7 bases map to TRBD1. CDR1 is MDHEN and CDR2 is SYDVKM in the germline V gene. The CDR3 loop spans 15 amino acids. V lost 4 bases to trimming and J lost 2 bases; unmatched junction nucleotides: 7. Here the CDR3 reads CASSSQGGHNYGYTF. Written as DNA, the CDR3 is TGTGCCAGCAGTTCCCAGGGGGGACACAACTATGGCTACACCTTC.

This chain connects TRBV18 to TRBJ2-5; D possibly corresponds to TRBD2 (5 bases). The germline V gene encodes CDR1 KGHSH and CDR2 LQKENI. This CDR3 region has 12 residues. The V end lost 2 bases, the J end lost 8 bases, and 9 bases lay between the germline ends. In DNA form, the CDR3 reads TGTGCCAGCTCACCAATCTCTAGCACCCAGTACTTC. Translation: CASSPISSTQYF. Variable domain in full (rest from reference TRBV18 and TRBJ2-5): NAGVMQNPRHLVRRRGQEARLRCSPMKGHSHVYWYRQLPEEGLKFMVYLQKENIIDESGMPKERFSAEFPKEGPSILRIQQVVRGDSAAYFCASSPISSTQYFGPGTRLLVL.

This chain uses TRBV10-1 with TRBJ2-1, with TRBD2 matching 11 bases. Germline V gives CDR1 WNHNN, CDR2 SYGVQD (reference sequence). The V segment lost 6 bases and the J segment 6 bases; nucleotides outside the gene matches: 7. The CDR3 extends over 15 amino acids. Written as DNA, the CDR3 is TGCGCCAGCAGCCCTCTACTAGCGGGAGTCAATGAGCAGTTCTTC. Translated, it gives CASSPLLAGVNEQFF.

The chain carries TRBV9 and TRBJ2-7; 11 bases align to TRBD2. V gave up 2 bases and J gave up 7 bases; unmatched junction bases: 2. This CDR3 is built from 13 residues. CDR1 is SGDLS and CDR2 is YYNGEE in the germline V gene. The CDR3: CASSVRLAGEQYF. The CDR3 coding sequence is TGTGCCAGCAGCGTTCGACTAGCGGGAGAGCAGTACTTC.

Here the CDR3 DNA reads TGTGCCAGCAGCAAAGGGACAGAAAGCAATCAGCCCCAGCATTTT. Protein product: CASSKGTESNQPQHF. The J gene is TRBJ1-5, the V gene TRBV21-1; TRBD1, the table's D call, was not compared with the DNA. TRBV21-1 is marked as a pseudogene. The CDR3 runs 15 residues.

The V gene is TRBV2, the J gene TRBJ1-1, with TRBD1 as a possible D gene (6 bases). V lost 9 bases to trimming and J lost 0 bases, with 17 bases between them. Looked up from germline, CDR1 is SNHLY and CDR2 is FYNNEI. The CDR3 extends over 15 amino acids. The chain's CDR3 is CARAQGQIMNTEAFF. CDR3 DNA: TGTGCCAGGGCCCAGGGACAAATAATGAACACTGAAGCTTTCTTT.

V usage is TRBV7-3 and J usage is TRBJ1-3, with 7 bases identical to TRBD1. Germline V CDR1 and CDR2: SGHTA, FQGTGA. V lost 5 bases and J lost 3; bases outside the gene matches: 4. CDR3 length equals 14 residues. CDR3 bases: TGTGCCAGCAGCCTGACAGGGTATGGAAACACCATATATTTT. It codes for CASSLTGYGNTIYF.

The chain couples TRBV11-2 to TRBJ2-4, with 7 nucleotides matching TRBD2. This CDR3 spans 13 amino acids. J lost 8 bases, V lost 1 base, and 2 bases had no gene match. Germline CDR1 and CDR2: SGHAT and FQNNGV. Written as DNA, the CDR3 is TGTGCCAGCAGCTTAGTTGCGGGGGACATTCAGTACTTC. It encodes CASSLVAGDIQYF.

The rearrangement uses TRBV10-3 and TRBJ2-1, with 11 nucleotides matching TRBD2. Germline lookup yields CDR1 ENHRY and CDR2 SYGVKD. CDR3 size: 13 residues. Trimming cost V 9 bases and J 4 bases; bases outside gene matches: 2. The CDR3 DNA is TGTGCCATGGGACTAGCGGAGTACAATGAGCAGTTCTTC. It is translated as CAMGLAEYNEQFF.